This T cell receptor (beta chain) was documented in a study of CD8 T cells in Susac syndrome. The CDR3 spans 13 residues. The trim removed 3 bases at V and 2 bases at J, leaving 4 bases unmatched. The germline CDR1 and CDR2 sequences are DFQATT and SNEGSKA (reference sequence). Sequencing of TCR beta was carried out in blood CD8+ and CD4+ T cells. The RNA, about 0.45 to 1 ug, was put through reverse transcription using random hexamers. Amplification of the TCR beta CDR3 was carried out by immunoSEQ multiplex PCR, which spanned a total of 54 Vbeta and 13 Jbeta segments. TCRdb reprocessed the immunoSEQ multiplex PCR reads with MiXCR, giving one entry per CDR3 protein. Of about 300,000 distinct CDR3 sequences listed, approximately 85% are singletons. This clonotype has only a few counts.

The sample comprised CD8+ T cells from PBMCs. The receptor comes from a human donor with multiple sclerosis. This chain connects TRBV20-1 to TRBJ2-7; TRBD2 matches at 7 bases. The CDR3 here is CSARGRGTYEQYF. The CDR3 DNA reads TGCAGTGCTAGGGGGCGGGGGACCTACGAGCAGTACTTC.